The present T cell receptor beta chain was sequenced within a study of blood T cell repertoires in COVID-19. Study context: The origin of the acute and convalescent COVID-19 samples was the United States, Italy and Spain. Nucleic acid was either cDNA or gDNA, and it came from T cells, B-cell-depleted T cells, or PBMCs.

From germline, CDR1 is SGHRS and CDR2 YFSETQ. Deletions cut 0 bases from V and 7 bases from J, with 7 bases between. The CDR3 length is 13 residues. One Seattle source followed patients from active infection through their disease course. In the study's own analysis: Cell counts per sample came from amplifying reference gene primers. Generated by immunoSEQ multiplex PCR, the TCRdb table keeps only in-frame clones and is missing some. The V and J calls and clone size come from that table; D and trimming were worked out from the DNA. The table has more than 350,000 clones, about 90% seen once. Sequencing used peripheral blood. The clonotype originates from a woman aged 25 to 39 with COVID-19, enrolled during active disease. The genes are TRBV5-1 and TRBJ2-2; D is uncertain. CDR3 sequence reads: CASSLDPSGELFF. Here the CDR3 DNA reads TGCGCCAGCAGCTTGGATCCCAGCGGGGAGCTGTTTTTT.